This T cell receptor beta chain was captured in a study of shared clonotypes between healthy human individuals. The protocol was immunoSEQ multiplex PCR, while the TCRdb copy is restricted to in-frame clones and leaves out a portion. Of about 610,000 clones detected, roughly 95% appear once; the ten largest clones hold 0.11%. The CDR3 is 15 residues long. Germline CDR1 ENHRY, CDR2 SYGVKD. The V end lost 5 bases, the J end lost 4 bases, and 12 bases lay between the germline ends. Positively selected for CCR7, the CD45RO-negative cells used as naive CD8 cells excluded terminally differentiated effector memory CD45RA+ cells.

The chain uses TRBV10-3 and TRBJ2-6, with D tentatively TRBD2 (6 bases). This sequence originates from a woman in her 30s in good health. The sample taken for sequencing was naive CD8+ T cells sorted from blood. The CDR3 region is CAISKLAAGANVLTF. The CDR3 nucleotides read TGTGCCATCAGTAAACTAGCTGCGGGGGCCAACGTCCTGACTTTC.